The 10 T cell receptor beta chains reported below all come from one sample, sequenced in a study of graft-versus-host responses after intestinal transplantation. Repertoires were generated with immunoSEQ multiplex PCR, while TCRdb's copy carries only in-frame clones and drops some. This table has 10,000 to 14,000 clones, approximately 76% appearing once. Intraepithelial and lamina propria lymphocytes were freed from processed graft tissue. Sample: ileum tissue, taken 23 days after intestinal transplant. The receptors were sampled from a human patient who received an intestinal transplant, so some T cells may come from the graft donor.

The chain has TRBV4-3 and TRBJ1-6, with 9 bases identical to TRBD1. The CDR3 extends over 15 amino acids. Trimming at V came to 0 bases and at J to 13 bases, leaving 7 bases not matched to a gene. CDR1 is LGHNA and CDR2 is YSLEER in the germline V gene. The CDR3 DNA reads as TGCGCCAGCAGCCAAGATCGGACAGGGGCTTTGCCCCTCCACTTT. Its protein is CASSQDRTGALPLHF.

The chain carries TRBV28 and TRBJ1-5; 8 bases align to TRBD1. Trimming at V came to 5 bases and at J to 7 bases, leaving 10 bases not matched to a gene. The CDR3 runs 15 residues. Germline V gene sequence: CDR1 MDHEN, CDR2 SYDVKM. The CDR3 sequence is CASSDTGGGGQPQHF. The CDR3 region has the DNA TGTGCCAGCAGTGACACAGGGGGTGGGGGGCAGCCCCAGCATTTT.

V gene TRBV7-2 combines with J gene TRBJ2-2, with D possibly called TRBD1 or TRBD2 (5 bases each). Trimming pared 2 bases from V and 6 bases from J, leaving 13 bases between. Germline-derived CDR1 and CDR2 are SGHTA and FQGNSA. The CDR3 runs to 15 residues. This chain's CDR3 is CASSLSQGEAGELFF. CDR3 in DNA: TGTGCCAGCAGCTTAAGCCAGGGAGAGGCCGGGGAGCTGTTTTTT.

This clone was counted a single time. The chain combines TRBV25-1 with TRBJ2-1, with D perhaps TRBD2 (5 bases). CDR1 MGHDK and CDR2 SYGVNS come from the germline V gene. V lost 3 bases, J lost 12 bases, and 15 bases lay in between. The length of the CDR3 is 13 residues. The CDR3 reads CASSEPGKIGQFF. CDR3 coding DNA: TGTGCCAGCAGTGAGCCCGGGAAGATTGGGCAGTTCTTC.

V and J are TRBV10-3 and TRBJ2-7; TRBD2 is a possible D gene (5 bases). V lost 3 bases and J lost 6, with 15 bases in between. The CDR3 consists of 14 residues. The germline CDR1 and CDR2 sequences are ENHRY and SYGVKD. CDR3 in amino acids: CAISDSAGGPEQYF. The CDR3 DNA is TGTGCCATCAGTGATTCGGCAGGAGGACCCGAGCAGTACTTC.

This chain uses TRBV30 with TRBJ2-2, with TRBD2 identical over 11 bases. V dropped 2 bases and J dropped 5; count of bases not matched to a gene: 7. The CDR3 length is 16 residues. CDR1 and CDR2 from the germline V gene are GTSNPN and SVGIG (reference sequence). In nucleotides, the CDR3 is TGTGCCTGGAGTATTCTAGCGGGAGGTTTTACCGGGGAGCTGTTTTTT. It yields the protein CAWSILAGGFTGELFF.

The chain uses TRBV15 and TRBJ2-7; D is undetermined. CDR1 and CDR2 (germline): LNHNV, YYDKDF (reference sequence). This CDR3 is built from 14 residues. The germline V and J ends were trimmed by 0 bases and 3 bases, with 9 bases remaining between them. The CDR3 loop is CATSRDPGSYEQYF. The CDR3 region has the DNA TGTGCCACCAGCAGAGATCCGGGCAGCTACGAGCAGTACTTC.

The CDR3 is CASSQDRGYGYTF. DNA for the CDR3: TGTGCCAGCAGCCAGGACAGGGGCTATGGCTACACCTTC. The chain has TRBV27 and TRBJ1-2; TRBD1 aligns across 9 bases. Trimming removed 6 bases from V and 4 bases from J; junction bases left unmatched: 3. The CDR3 totals 13 residues. Germline lookup yields CDR1 MNHEY and CDR2 SMNVEV (reference sequence).

The gene calls are TRBV19 and TRBJ1-1; D gene uncertain. The CDR3 contains 15 residues. V lost 7 bases, J lost 1 base, and 16 bases lay in between. Germline CDR1 reads LNHDA; CDR2 reads SQIVND (reference sequence). The CDR3 region has the DNA TGTGCCAGTACTTACAGCGGGCTCGGGAACACTGAAGCTTTCTTT. Amino acids: CASTYSGLGNTEAFF.

This clone was detected only a few times. This sample also contains other DNA sequences that code for the same CDR3. The chain links TRBV7-2 to TRBJ1-5, with D uncertain. V lost 5 bases and J lost 7, with 12 bases in between. There are 13 residues in the CDR3. CDR1 is SGHTA, CDR2 FQGNSA, per germline. This chain's CDR3 is CASSLGPRQPQHF. In nucleotides, the CDR3 is TGTGCCAGCAGCCTAGGGCCCCGGCAGCCCCAGCATTTT. Drawing the rest from reference TRBV7-2 and TRBJ1-5, the complete variable domain is GAGVSQSPSNKVTEKGKDVELRCDPISGHTALYWYRQSLGQGLEFLIYFQGNSAPDKSGLPSDRFSAERTGGSVSTLTIQRTQQEDSAVYLCASSLGPRQPQHFGDGTRLSIL.